This TCR beta chain is from a study of shared clonotypes between healthy human individuals. In this sample, this clone turned up once. The ends were cut back, 4 bases at V and 2 bases at J, with 13 bases in the middle. Germline CDR1 reads SGHNT; CDR2 reads YYREEE (reference sequence). The CDR3 runs to 15 residues. The naive CD8 population came from CD45RO-negative cells selected for CCR7, without terminally differentiated effector memory CD45RA+ cells. Clones were sequenced by immunoSEQ multiplex PCR, and TCRdb holds only the in-frame ones, with some missing. Here the sample spans 1.5 million to 2.5 million clones, roughly 95% being singletons.

The source is a man in his late teens or twenties in good health. This chain connects TRBV5-4 to TRBJ2-1; D ambiguous. Sequenced input: naive CD8+ T cells sorted from blood. The CDR3 coding sequence is TGTGCCAGCAGCGTCGCGCGATCGCCCTACAATGAGCAGTTCTTC. Translation: CASSVARSPYNEQFF.